These T cell receptor beta chains were read from a single sample in a study of blood T cell repertoires in COVID-19. Profiling relied on immunoSEQ multiplex PCR, and the TCRdb table lists in-frame clones only, not all of them. The sample has tens of thousands of clones, less than 95% seen once; the top ten hold 3% to 3.5%. The material sequenced was peripheral blood. The receptors were sampled from a human donor in a cohort sampled during active COVID-19. CDR3s include the opening cysteine and the closing phenylalanine or tryptophan. Each record gives: clone size, D gene, V gene, J gene, CDR3 DNA, CDR3 protein. D genes are given only for firm matches. Only some rows state a clone size, as once, few, many or a class for expanded clones.

abundance: .; d_gene: .; v_gene: TRBV7-9; j_gene: TRBJ2-7; CDR3nt: TGTGCCAGCAGCGTAACCATGAGCTCCTACGAGCAGTACTTC; CDR3aa: CASSVTMSSYEQYF
abundance: .; d_gene: TRBD1; v_gene: TRBV7-3; j_gene: TRBJ2-5; CDR3nt: TGTGCCAGCAGCAGACAGGGGCATAGGAAAGAGACCCAGTACTTC; CDR3aa: CASSRQGHRKETQYF
abundance: .; d_gene: TRBD2; v_gene: TRBV23-1; j_gene: TRBJ2-1; CDR3nt: TGCGCCAGCAGCGGGTCGGGAGGTGAGCAGTTCTTC; CDR3aa: CASSGSGGEQFF
abundance: .; d_gene: TRBD1; v_gene: TRBV27; j_gene: TRBJ1-2; CDR3nt: TGTGCCAGCAGTCTAACCCCCAGGACAGGGATAATCTATGGCTACACCTTC; CDR3aa: CASSLTPRTGIIYGYTF
abundance: .; d_gene: .; v_gene: TRBV2; j_gene: TRBJ1-1; CDR3nt: TGTGCCAGCATCCCCGGAGCGGGGGGACGGAACACTGAAGCTTTCTTT; CDR3aa: CASIPGAGGRNTEAFF
abundance: .; d_gene: TRBD1; v_gene: TRBV7-9; j_gene: TRBJ2-5; CDR3nt: TGTGCCAGCAGCTCTGGACAGGGTCGACAAGAGACCCAGTACTTC; CDR3aa: CASSSGQGRQETQYF
abundance: .; d_gene: TRBD2; v_gene: TRBV5-5; j_gene: TRBJ2-5; CDR3nt: TGTGCCAGCAGCTTGTGGGGTAGCGGGAGCACCCAGTACTTC; CDR3aa: CASSLWGSGSTQYF
abundance: .; d_gene: TRBD2; v_gene: TRBV28; j_gene: TRBJ2-4; CDR3nt: TGTGCCAGCAGTTTTTTGGGAGGGGAGGGCATTCAGTACTTC; CDR3aa: CASSFLGGEGIQYF
abundance: .; d_gene: TRBD2; v_gene: TRBV3-1/TRBV3-2; j_gene: TRBJ2-3; CDR3nt: TGTGCCAGCAGCCAAGAGCGAGCGGGGGGAACAGATACGCAGTATTTT; CDR3aa: CASSQERAGGTDTQYF
abundance: .; d_gene: .; v_gene: TRBV7-9; j_gene: TRBJ2-5; CDR3nt: TGTGCCAGCAGCTTTGGGACACCGGAAGAGACCCAGTACTTC; CDR3aa: CASSFGTPEETQYF
abundance: .; d_gene: TRBD1; v_gene: TRBV7-9; j_gene: TRBJ2-1; CDR3nt: TGTGCCAGCAGCAGGACAGGGGTAGGAGAGCAGTTCTTC; CDR3aa: CASSRTGVGEQFF
abundance: .; d_gene: .; v_gene: TRBV6-5; j_gene: TRBJ1-5; CDR3nt: TGTGCCACCAGCAGGAGGGGCGGCAATCAGCCCCAGCATTTT; CDR3aa: CATSRRGGNQPQHF
abundance: .; d_gene: TRBD1; v_gene: TRBV30; j_gene: TRBJ1-2; CDR3nt: TGTGCCTGGAACACAGGGGGGTACGGCTACACCTTC; CDR3aa: CAWNTGGYGYTF
abundance: .; d_gene: .; v_gene: TRBV19; j_gene: TRBJ2-3; CDR3nt: TGTGCCAGTAGCAGGGTTCGCGTGACAGATACGCAGTATTTT; CDR3aa: CASSRVRVTDTQYF
abundance: .; d_gene: .; v_gene: TRBV10-3; j_gene: TRBJ1-1; CDR3nt: TGTGCCATCAGTCAGGGCGCGAACACTGAAGCTTTCTTT; CDR3aa: CAISQGANTEAFF
abundance: .; d_gene: .; v_gene: TRBV11-2; j_gene: TRBJ2-1; CDR3nt: TGTGCCAGCAGCTTAGGAGTTTACAATGAGCAGTTCTTC; CDR3aa: CASSLGVYNEQFF
abundance: .; d_gene: .; v_gene: TRBV24-1; j_gene: TRBJ1-5; CDR3nt: TGTGCCACCAGTGATCCAGGGATAAATCAGCCCCAGCATTTT; CDR3aa: CATSDPGINQPQHF
abundance: .; d_gene: TRBD2; v_gene: TRBV5-5; j_gene: TRBJ2-1; CDR3nt: TGTGCCAGCAGCTTGGAACTAGCGGGAGCTGGAGAGCAGTTCTTC; CDR3aa: CASSLELAGAGEQFF
abundance: .; d_gene: .; v_gene: TRBV5-1; j_gene: TRBJ1-2; CDR3nt: TGCGCCAGCAGCCCCATGAGGGCGGAGAACTATGGCTACACCTTC; CDR3aa: CASSPMRAENYGYTF
abundance: .; d_gene: TRBD1; v_gene: TRBV5-4; j_gene: TRBJ1-3; CDR3nt: TGTGCCAGCAGTCGGGAGGGGGCGCGGGGAAACACCATATATTTT; CDR3aa: CASSREGARGNTIYF
abundance: .; d_gene: .; v_gene: TRBV21-1; j_gene: TRBJ2-1; CDR3nt: TGTGCCAGCAGCAAAGGAGGGGCTACGGGGACAGTGAATGAGCAGTTCTTC; CDR3aa: CASSKGGATGTVNEQFF
abundance: once; d_gene: .; v_gene: TRBV2; j_gene: TRBJ2-1; CDR3nt: TGTGCCAGCAGACACGACAGCAGCGATGAGCAGTTCTTC; CDR3aa: CASRHDSSDEQFF
abundance: .; d_gene: .; v_gene: TRBV5-1; j_gene: TRBJ1-2; CDR3nt: TGCGCCAGCAGCGTAACAGGTCCTAACTATGGCTACACCTTC; CDR3aa: CASSVTGPNYGYTF
abundance: few; d_gene: .; v_gene: TRBV2; j_gene: TRBJ1-6; CDR3nt: TGTGCCAGCAGTGACGGGGATAATTCACCCCTCCACTTT; CDR3aa: CASSDGDNSPLHF
abundance: .; d_gene: .; v_gene: TRBV11-2; j_gene: TRBJ2-7; CDR3nt: TGTGCCAGCAGCCGGACAGTAGACTACGAGCAGTACTTC; CDR3aa: CASSRTVDYEQYF
abundance: .; d_gene: .; v_gene: TRBV19; j_gene: TRBJ1-5; CDR3nt: TGTGCCAGTACTTTCAATCCGGGGAATCAGCCCCAGCATTTT; CDR3aa: CASTFNPGNQPQHF